This entry describes one T cell receptor (beta chain). This clonotype occurred many times. The specificity of this receptor is unknown. Base qualities are not provided; no much larger clone lies one nucleotide away. This sample was taken from a study of CD8 T cells in ankylosing spondylitis (dated by TCRdb to between 2016 and 2019). Study-wide context: The study profiled T cell receptor beta repertoires in healthy donors and ankylosing spondylitis patients to find disease-linked TCR variants. Peripheral blood was sampled, and synovial fluid was also collected from ankylosing spondylitis patients. In total, the full study cohort was made up of some 110 healthy donors and 25 ankylosing spondylitis patients. Study-wide conclusions, independent of this receptor: The disease-linked clones showed a CD8+ phenotype and occurred at relatively low frequencies in peripheral blood. According to the report, matched synovial fluid samples from ankylosing spondylitis patients were significantly enriched for the disease-linked clones. Some TCR beta motif variants had previously been reported in synovial fluid and blood of reactive arthritis patients, which suggested common disease-initiation mechanisms. A TCR beta motif of several highly homologous amino acid variants appeared characteristic of blood from ankylosing spondylitis patients.

The CDR3 measures 14 amino acids from cysteine to phenylalanine. Of all the DNA, just the CDR3 is kept, 42 bases in frame from base 1. Cut back by 4 bases and 4 bases, the V and J ends lie 14 bases apart. The germline V gene sets CDR1 to SQVTM and CDR2 to ANQGSEA. The run used an Illumina HiSeq 2500. Quantitative 5'-RACE with molecular barcodes was the method used to prepare the TCR beta libraries. The study's processing was this. Disease-linked TCR variants were identified with a new computational method built on a probabilistic model of VDJ rearrangement. Using fastp at Q25 and MiXCR, TCRdb reprocessed the public reads and kept productive beta chains. Each entry merges the rows of one CDR3 protein and shows their most common DNA and genes. The V and J calls were not made by the authors but by TCRdb's processing. In this sample the table shows tens of thousands of distinct CDR3 sequences, 5.3% of which occur a single time. The ten largest make up 2.2% of the sample.

The V and J segments used are TRBV29-1 and TRBJ2-1; the D segment cannot be called with confidence. This clonotype was obtained from a male donor with ankylosing spondylitis or in good health (not recorded which). The sequenced material came from blood, either unsorted or a sorted T cell fraction (not recorded which). At the DNA level, the sequence is TGCAGCGTTGCCTTAACCAGACGTTACAATGAGCAGTTCTTC. This encodes CSVALTRRYNEQFF.